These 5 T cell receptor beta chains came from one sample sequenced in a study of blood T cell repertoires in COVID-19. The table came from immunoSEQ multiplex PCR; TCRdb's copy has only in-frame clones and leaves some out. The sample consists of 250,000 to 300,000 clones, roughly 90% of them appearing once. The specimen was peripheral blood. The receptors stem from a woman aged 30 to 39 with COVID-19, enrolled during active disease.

The CDR3 reads CSADRADYGYTF. CDR3 in DNA: TGCAGCGCTGACAGGGCGGACTATGGCTACACCTTC. The rearrangement links TRBV29-1 to TRBJ1-2; 7 positions agree with TRBD1. The germline gives CDR1 SQVTM, CDR2 ANQGSEA. The CDR3 is 12 amino acids. Germline trimming cut 7 bases from V and 3 bases from J; bases unmatched to any gene: 5.

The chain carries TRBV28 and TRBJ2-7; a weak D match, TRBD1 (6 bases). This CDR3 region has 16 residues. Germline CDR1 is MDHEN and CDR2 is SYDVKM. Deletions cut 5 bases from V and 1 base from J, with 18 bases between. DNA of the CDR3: TGTGCCAGCAGTCCCCTGGACAGACGGAAATCCTACGAGCAGTACTTC. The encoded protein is CASSPLDRRKSYEQYF. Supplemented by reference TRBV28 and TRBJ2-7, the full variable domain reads DVKVTQSSRYLVKRTGEKVFLECVQDMDHENMFWYRQDPGLGLRLIYFSYDVKMKEKGDIPEGYSVSREKKERFSLILESASTNQTSMYLCASSPLDRRKSYEQYFGPGTRLTVT.

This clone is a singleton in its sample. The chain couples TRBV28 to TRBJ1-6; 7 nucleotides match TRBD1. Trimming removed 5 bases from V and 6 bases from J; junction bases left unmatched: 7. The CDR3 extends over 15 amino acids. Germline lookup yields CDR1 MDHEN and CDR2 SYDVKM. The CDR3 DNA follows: TGTGCCAGCAGTCCCAGGGGGAAGGGTAATTCACCCCTCCACTTT. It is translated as CASSPRGKGNSPLHF. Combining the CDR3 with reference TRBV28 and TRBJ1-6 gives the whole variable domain DVKVTQSSRYLVKRTGEKVFLECVQDMDHENMFWYRQDPGLGLRLIYFSYDVKMKEKGDIPEGYSVSREKKERFSLILESASTNQTSMYLCASSPRGKGNSPLHFGNGTRLTVT.

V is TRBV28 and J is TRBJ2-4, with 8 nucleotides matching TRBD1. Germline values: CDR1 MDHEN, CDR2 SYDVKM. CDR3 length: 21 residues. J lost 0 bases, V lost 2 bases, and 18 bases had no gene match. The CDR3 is CASSLLAAGQVSLLAKNIQYF. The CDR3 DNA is TGTGCCAGCAGTTTACTTGCTGCGGGACAGGTTTCGCTCCTAGCCAAAAACATTCAGTACTTC.

The CDR3 nucleotides are TGTGCCAGCAGCTCCACCGGGACTAGCCCGTACAATGAGCAGTTCTTC. The encoded protein is CASSSTGTSPYNEQFF. The V gene is TRBV4-2, the J gene TRBJ2-1; TRBD2 matches 9 bases. CDR1 and CDR2 (germline): LGHNA, YNFKEQ. Germline trimming cut 5 bases from V and 4 bases from J; bases unmatched to any gene: 9. The CDR3 runs 16 residues.